This T cell receptor beta chain was sequenced in a study of T cells after yellow fever vaccination. As for the study in general: Each low-cell-number fraction was prepared by means of SMART-Seq v4 Ultra Low Input.

This clonotype was recorded a few times. Its antigen is not identified. V shed 5 bases and J 0 bases; nucleotides not matched to a gene: 14. Germline lookup yields CDR1 DFQATT and CDR2 SNEGSKA (reference sequence). This CDR3 has 17 amino acids. Overall study results and limits: Researchers report a weaker secondary response that nonetheless peaked faster, day 5 versus 15.

TCRdb re-called the 5' RACE reads through MiXCR, storing one row per CDR3 protein. The sample has around 340,000 distinct CDR3 sequences, roughly 8.7% seen once. The receptor was derived from a man in his late teens or twenties who received the YFV17D yellow fever vaccine. The specimen was PBMCs, collected on the day of the first yellow fever vaccination. The chain links TRBV20-1 to TRBJ2-3, with 7 bases aligning to TRBD2. The DNA of the CDR3 is TGCAGTGCTTCTCGGCCCCGTCTAGCGGCCAGCACAGATACGCAGTATTTT. This gives the protein CSASRPRLAASTDTQYF.